The subject of this entry is one T cell receptor (beta chain). These data are taken from a study of blood T cell repertoires in COVID-19. The CDR3 covers 15 residues. Germline V gene sequence: CDR1 MNHEY, CDR2 SVGAGI. V was pared by 5 bases and J by 7 bases, with 11 bases of the junction left unmatched. Profiling relied on immunoSEQ multiplex PCR, and the TCRdb table lists in-frame clones only, not all of them. The sample holds tens of thousands of clones, roughly 89% seen once. The rearrangement links TRBV6-5 to TRBJ2-5; 9 bases are shared with TRBD1. Sequencing was performed on peripheral blood. The sequence was collected from a man older than 75 with acute or convalescent COVID-19. The DNA of the CDR3 is TGTGCCAGCAGTCCCACCCGGGACAGGGACGGGACCCAGTACTTC. Translated, it gives CASSPTRDRDGTQYF.